These T cell receptor beta chains were read from a single sample in a study of T cells in Graves' hyperthyroidism and ophthalmopathy. Each CDR3 protein gets one entry after TCRdb re-called the multiplex PCR reads with MiXCR. The sample has hundreds of thousands of distinct CDR3 sequences; over 35% are singletons. Sequencing was performed on blood. The receptors were sampled from a man aged 18 to 29 with Graves' hyperthyroidism. Both conserved end residues are part of each CDR3. Fields, in order: V gene, D gene, J gene, clone size, CDR3 DNA, CDR3 protein. The D gene is left open where the match is weak. Some rows mark clone size as missing; the rest say once, few, many or name a class of expanded clone.

v_gene: TRBV20-1; d_gene: TRBD2; j_gene: TRBJ2-7; abundance: many; CDR3nt: TGCAGCACGAATAGCGGGAGTAACCACGAGCAGTACTTC; CDR3aa: CSTNSGSNHEQYF
v_gene: TRBV5-6; d_gene: .; j_gene: TRBJ1-2; abundance: few; CDR3nt: TGTGCCAGCAGGCCTACAGAATACTATGGCTACACCTTC; CDR3aa: CASRPTEYYGYTF
v_gene: TRBV29-1; d_gene: .; j_gene: TRBJ2-7; abundance: few; CDR3nt: TGCAGCGTTGAAATCAGGTCCTCCTACGAGCAGTACTTC; CDR3aa: CSVEIRSSYEQYF
v_gene: TRBV11-1; d_gene: .; j_gene: TRBJ1-1; abundance: .; CDR3nt: TGTGCCAGCAGCCTCTCAAGGGAGGGGCCAGAAGCTTTCTTT; CDR3aa: CASSLSREGPEAFF
v_gene: TRBV4-3; d_gene: .; j_gene: TRBJ1-5; abundance: many; CDR3nt: TGCGCCAGCAGCTTCCGGACGGATAGCAATCAGCCCCAGCATTTT; CDR3aa: CASSFRTDSNQPQHF
v_gene: TRBV7-9; d_gene: .; j_gene: TRBJ2-7; abundance: .; CDR3nt: TGTGCCAGCAGCACTGATACCTACGAGCAGTACTTC; CDR3aa: CASSTDTYEQYF
v_gene: TRBV7-9; d_gene: .; j_gene: TRBJ1-5; abundance: .; CDR3nt: TGTGCCAGCAGTTTATCCCTCGGGGCGAATCAGCCCCAGCATTTT; CDR3aa: CASSLSLGANQPQHF
v_gene: TRBV7-8; d_gene: TRBD2; j_gene: TRBJ2-7; abundance: many; CDR3nt: TGTGCCAGCAGCGAACTAGCGGCTGGGTACGAGCAGTACTTC; CDR3aa: CASSELAAGYEQYF
v_gene: TRBV12-3/TRBV12-4; d_gene: .; j_gene: TRBJ1-1; abundance: few; CDR3nt: TGTGCCAGCAGTCCACTTTACGACGGCGCCAACACTGAAGCTTTCTTT; CDR3aa: CASSPLYDGANTEAFF
v_gene: TRBV6-1; d_gene: .; j_gene: TRBJ1-5; abundance: .; CDR3nt: TGTGCCAGCAGTGAATTAGGGCCAGGAGACCAGCCCCAGCATTTT; CDR3aa: CASSELGPGDQPQHF
v_gene: TRBV6-6; d_gene: .; j_gene: TRBJ2-5; abundance: few; CDR3nt: TGTGCCAGCTCAAGAGGAGGGCGCCTAGGAGAGACCCAGTACTTC; CDR3aa: CASSRGGRLGETQYF
v_gene: TRBV10-3; d_gene: TRBD1; j_gene: TRBJ1-5; abundance: few; CDR3nt: TGTGCCAGCAGTGTCGGACAGGGTGGGAATAGCAATCAGCCCCAGCATTTT; CDR3aa: CASSVGQGGNSNQPQHF
v_gene: TRBV5-6; d_gene: .; j_gene: TRBJ1-1; abundance: many; CDR3nt: TGTGCCAGCGGGGCCGACACTGAAGCTTTCTTT; CDR3aa: CASGADTEAFF
v_gene: TRBV12-3/TRBV12-4; d_gene: .; j_gene: TRBJ2-7; abundance: many; CDR3nt: TGTGCCAGCAGCTCTCGAGGATACGAGCAGTACTTC; CDR3aa: CASSSRGYEQYF
v_gene: TRBV9; d_gene: .; j_gene: TRBJ1-4; abundance: few; CDR3nt: TGTGCCAGCAGCTCCCGACCTGGCAAGGAAAAACTGTTTTTT; CDR3aa: CASSSRPGKEKLFF
v_gene: TRBV7-8; d_gene: TRBD1; j_gene: TRBJ1-4; abundance: many; CDR3nt: TGTGCCAGCAGCTTGCGACGACAGGGTGAAAAACTGTTTTTT; CDR3aa: CASSLRRQGEKLFF
v_gene: TRBV7-9; d_gene: .; j_gene: TRBJ2-5; abundance: .; CDR3nt: TGTGCCAGCAGCGTAGGGTTGCAGGGGACTACCCAAGAGTCCCAGTACTTC; CDR3aa: CASSVGLQGTTQESQYF
v_gene: TRBV10-2; d_gene: .; j_gene: TRBJ1-1; abundance: many; CDR3nt: TGCGCCAGCAGTGGGGTTCGGGGCCGGGACACTGAAGCTTTCTTT; CDR3aa: CASSGVRGRDTEAFF
v_gene: TRBV2; d_gene: .; j_gene: TRBJ2-1; abundance: .; CDR3nt: TGTGCCAGCAGTGTAGGGACGGACAATGAGCAGTTCTTC; CDR3aa: CASSVGTDNEQFF
v_gene: TRBV11-2; d_gene: .; j_gene: TRBJ2-7; abundance: .; CDR3nt: TGTGCCAGCAGCCGGTCAGGAGCTGAGCGGCAGTACTTC; CDR3aa: CASSRSGAERQYF
v_gene: TRBV6-6; d_gene: .; j_gene: TRBJ1-5; abundance: many; CDR3nt: TGTGCCAGCAGGAGGGCCCCGGTCCAGCCCCAGCATTTT; CDR3aa: CASRRAPVQPQHF
v_gene: TRBV29-1; d_gene: .; j_gene: TRBJ2-7; abundance: .; CDR3nt: TGCAGCGTTTCGGAAGGCTCCTACGGGCAGTACTTC; CDR3aa: CSVSEGSYGQYF
v_gene: TRBV27; d_gene: .; j_gene: TRBJ1-1; abundance: .; CDR3nt: TGTGCCAGCAGTCACCCCCCGGGGCGAGGGAACACTGAAGCTTTCTTT; CDR3aa: CASSHPPGRGNTEAFF
v_gene: TRBV2; d_gene: TRBD2; j_gene: TRBJ2-5; abundance: .; CDR3nt: TGTGCCAGCAGTGATCTAGCGGGAGTGGAAGAGACCCAGTACTTC; CDR3aa: CASSDLAGVEETQYF
v_gene: TRBV7-2; d_gene: .; j_gene: TRBJ2-7; abundance: .; CDR3nt: TGTGCCAGCAGCCCTGCGTTCATTTTCGTCTCCTACGAGCAGTACTTC; CDR3aa: CASSPAFIFVSYEQYF
v_gene: TRBV7-8; d_gene: .; j_gene: TRBJ1-5; abundance: many; CDR3nt: TGTGCCAGCAGCCGGGACAATAGCAATCAGCCCCAGCATTTT; CDR3aa: CASSRDNSNQPQHF
v_gene: TRBV4-1; d_gene: .; j_gene: TRBJ1-1; abundance: many; CDR3nt: TGCGCCAGCAGCCAAGATCAGGGAACACGAGCTTTCTTT; CDR3aa: CASSQDQGTRAFF
v_gene: TRBV9; d_gene: .; j_gene: TRBJ2-2; abundance: few; CDR3nt: TGTGCCAGCAGCCTGGAGGGGGGGAACACCGGGGAGCTGTTTTTT; CDR3aa: CASSLEGGNTGELFF
v_gene: TRBV5-5; d_gene: TRBD1; j_gene: TRBJ2-7; abundance: .; CDR3nt: TGTGCCAGCAGTACCCCCGGGACAGGGGCCGAGCAGTACTTC; CDR3aa: CASSTPGTGAEQYF
v_gene: TRBV2; d_gene: TRBD2; j_gene: TRBJ2-2; abundance: many; CDR3nt: TGTGCCAGCAGTGAAGCGCTTGCGGGAGGAGGTGCCGGGGAGCTGTTTTTT; CDR3aa: CASSEALAGGGAGELFF
v_gene: TRBV19; d_gene: .; j_gene: TRBJ2-5; abundance: few; CDR3nt: TGTGCCAGTACCCCGACCGGGAGTTTAGAGACCCAGTACTTC; CDR3aa: CASTPTGSLETQYF
v_gene: TRBV6-6; d_gene: .; j_gene: TRBJ1-1; abundance: .; CDR3nt: TGTGCCAGCAGGAGAGGGGGGGACACTGAAGCTTTCTTT; CDR3aa: CASRRGGDTEAFF
v_gene: TRBV7-2; d_gene: TRBD1; j_gene: TRBJ1-1; abundance: .; CDR3nt: TGTGCCAGCAGCTCCGGGACAGGGGATTGGGCGACTGAAGCTTTCTTT; CDR3aa: CASSSGTGDWATEAFF
v_gene: TRBV7-6; d_gene: TRBD1; j_gene: TRBJ2-7; abundance: many; CDR3nt: TGTGCCAGCAGCTCACGGACAGGGGGCAGCGAGCAGTACTTC; CDR3aa: CASSSRTGGSEQYF
v_gene: TRBV19; d_gene: .; j_gene: TRBJ1-2; abundance: once; CDR3nt: TGTGCCAGTAGTATCCGGCAGGCCTATGGCTACACCTTC; CDR3aa: CASSIRQAYGYTF
v_gene: TRBV29-1; d_gene: .; j_gene: TRBJ1-5; abundance: many; CDR3nt: TGCAGCGTGGCTCCGAGCTGGATGGAGCCCCAGCATTTT; CDR3aa: CSVAPSWMEPQHF
v_gene: TRBV5-4; d_gene: .; j_gene: TRBJ1-5; abundance: .; CDR3nt: TGTGCCAGCTCCCGGGGGAGTCGCGACCTTCAGCCCCAGCATTTT; CDR3aa: CASSRGSRDLQPQHF
v_gene: TRBV10-3; d_gene: .; j_gene: TRBJ1-2; abundance: .; CDR3nt: TGTGCCATCAGTGCTCGAGAACAGGGTCTCTATGGCTACACCTTC; CDR3aa: CAISAREQGLYGYTF
v_gene: TRBV5-1; d_gene: TRBD2; j_gene: TRBJ2-5; abundance: .; CDR3nt: TGCGCCAGCAGACACCAGCGGGGGACACAAGAGACCCAGTACTTC; CDR3aa: CASRHQRGTQETQYF
v_gene: TRBV5-8; d_gene: .; j_gene: TRBJ2-2; abundance: .; CDR3nt: TGTGCCAGCAGCCTTCGGTTCGAGGTTAACACCGGGGAGCTGTTTTTT; CDR3aa: CASSLRFEVNTGELFF
v_gene: TRBV14; d_gene: .; j_gene: TRBJ2-7; abundance: many; CDR3nt: TGTGCCAGCAGCCCTGTTGGGCATCAGCAGTACTTC; CDR3aa: CASSPVGHQQYF
v_gene: TRBV12-5; d_gene: TRBD1; j_gene: TRBJ1-2; abundance: .; CDR3nt: TGTGCTAGTGGTTTGGGAGGGCTGGACAGGGGATTAGATGGCTACACCTTC; CDR3aa: CASGLGGLDRGLDGYTF
v_gene: TRBV5-4; d_gene: TRBD1; j_gene: TRBJ1-2; abundance: .; CDR3nt: TGTGCCAGCAGCTCCGAGGACAGGGCGGGCTACACCTTC; CDR3aa: CASSSEDRAGYTF
v_gene: TRBV6-1; d_gene: .; j_gene: TRBJ1-1; abundance: .; CDR3nt: TGTGCCAGCAGTGAAGCGTGGGAGGAGGTTGTGAACACTGAAGCTTTCTTT; CDR3aa: CASSEAWEEVVNTEAFF
v_gene: TRBV4-2; d_gene: .; j_gene: TRBJ1-3; abundance: few; CDR3nt: TGTGCCAGCAGCCAAGATACGGCTAACTCTGGAAACACCATATATTTT; CDR3aa: CASSQDTANSGNTIYF
v_gene: TRBV20-1; d_gene: .; j_gene: TRBJ1-3; abundance: .; CDR3nt: TGCAGTGCTAAAAAGGGCTCCGCTGGAAACACCATATATTTT; CDR3aa: CSAKKGSAGNTIYF
v_gene: TRBV15; d_gene: .; j_gene: TRBJ1-3; abundance: many; CDR3nt: TGTGCCACCAGCAGAGATCTCCCAGGAAGAGCCGAAAACACCATATATTTT; CDR3aa: CATSRDLPGRAENTIYF
v_gene: TRBV6-5; d_gene: .; j_gene: TRBJ1-1; abundance: .; CDR3nt: TGTGCCAGCAGTGAAGCTAGGAGAACTGAAGCTTTCTTT; CDR3aa: CASSEARRTEAFF
v_gene: TRBV15; d_gene: .; j_gene: TRBJ1-6; abundance: .; CDR3nt: TGTGCCACCAGCAGAGAATCGGGACACGGATCCTCACCCCTCCACTTT; CDR3aa: CATSRESGHGSSPLHF